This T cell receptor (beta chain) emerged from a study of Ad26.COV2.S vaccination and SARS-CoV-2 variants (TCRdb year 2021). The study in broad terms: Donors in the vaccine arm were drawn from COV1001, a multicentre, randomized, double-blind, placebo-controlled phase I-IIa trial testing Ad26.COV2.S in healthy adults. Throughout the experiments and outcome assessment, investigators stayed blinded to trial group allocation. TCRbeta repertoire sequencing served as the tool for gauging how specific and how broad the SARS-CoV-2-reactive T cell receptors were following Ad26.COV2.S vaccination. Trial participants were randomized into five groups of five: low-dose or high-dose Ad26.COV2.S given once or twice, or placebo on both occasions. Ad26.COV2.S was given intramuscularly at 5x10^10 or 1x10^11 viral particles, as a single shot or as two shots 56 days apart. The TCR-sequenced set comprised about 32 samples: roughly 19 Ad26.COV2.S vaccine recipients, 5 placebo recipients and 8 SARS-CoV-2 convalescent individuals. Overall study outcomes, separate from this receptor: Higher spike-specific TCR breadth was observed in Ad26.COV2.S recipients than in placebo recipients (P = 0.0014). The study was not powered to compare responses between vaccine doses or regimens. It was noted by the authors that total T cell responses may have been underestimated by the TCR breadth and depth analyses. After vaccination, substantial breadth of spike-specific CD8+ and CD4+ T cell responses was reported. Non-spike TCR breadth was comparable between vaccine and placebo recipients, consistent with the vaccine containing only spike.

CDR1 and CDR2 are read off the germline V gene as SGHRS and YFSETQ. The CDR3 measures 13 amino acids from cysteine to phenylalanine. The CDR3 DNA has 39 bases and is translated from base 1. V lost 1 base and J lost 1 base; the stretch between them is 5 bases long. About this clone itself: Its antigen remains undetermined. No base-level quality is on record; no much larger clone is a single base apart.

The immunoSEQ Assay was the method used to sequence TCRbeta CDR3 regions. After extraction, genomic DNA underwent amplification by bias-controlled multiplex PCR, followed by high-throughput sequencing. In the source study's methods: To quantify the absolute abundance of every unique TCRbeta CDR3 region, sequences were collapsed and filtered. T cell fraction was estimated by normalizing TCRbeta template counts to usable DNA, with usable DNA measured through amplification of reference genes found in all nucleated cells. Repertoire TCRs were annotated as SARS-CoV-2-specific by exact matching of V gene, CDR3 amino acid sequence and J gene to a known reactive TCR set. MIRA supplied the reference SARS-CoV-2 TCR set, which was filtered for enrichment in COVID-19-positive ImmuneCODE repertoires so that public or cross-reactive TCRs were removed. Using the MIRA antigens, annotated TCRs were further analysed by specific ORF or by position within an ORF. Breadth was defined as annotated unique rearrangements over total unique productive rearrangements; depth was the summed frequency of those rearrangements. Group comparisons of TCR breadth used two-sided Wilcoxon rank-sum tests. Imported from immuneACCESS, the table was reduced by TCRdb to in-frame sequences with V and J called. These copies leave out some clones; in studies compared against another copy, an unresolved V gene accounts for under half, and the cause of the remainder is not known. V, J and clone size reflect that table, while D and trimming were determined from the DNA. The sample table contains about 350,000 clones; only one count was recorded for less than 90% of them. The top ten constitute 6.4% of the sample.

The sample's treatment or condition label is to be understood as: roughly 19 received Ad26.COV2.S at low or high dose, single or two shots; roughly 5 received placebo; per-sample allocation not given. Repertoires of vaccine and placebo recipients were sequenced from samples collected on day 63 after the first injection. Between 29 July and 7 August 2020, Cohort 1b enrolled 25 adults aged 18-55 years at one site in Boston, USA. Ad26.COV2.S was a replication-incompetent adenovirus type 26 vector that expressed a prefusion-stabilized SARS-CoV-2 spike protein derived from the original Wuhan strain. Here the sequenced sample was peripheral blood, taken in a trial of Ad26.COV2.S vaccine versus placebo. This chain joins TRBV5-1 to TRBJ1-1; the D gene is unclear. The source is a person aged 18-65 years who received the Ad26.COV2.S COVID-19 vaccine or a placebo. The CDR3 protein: CASSLSENTEAFF. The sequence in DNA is TGCGCCAGCAGCTTGTCGGAGAACACTGAAGCTTTCTTT.